These 24 T cell receptor beta chains share one sample of origin, sequenced in a study of blood T cell repertoires in COVID-19. Here immunoSEQ multiplex PCR was the method, and the copy in TCRdb shows in-frame clones only, minus some. Among 30,000 to 45,000 clones listed, 78% were seen once. Material for sequencing was peripheral blood. The origin of the receptors is a man in his 70s with acute or convalescent COVID-19.

The gene calls are TRBV24-1 and TRBJ1-1, with a possible D match to TRBD1 (5 bases). Trimming cost V 0 bases and J 0 bases, with 7 bases left between them. This CDR3 is built from 15 residues. Germline V gene sequence: CDR1 KGHDR, CDR2 SFDVKD. Here the CDR3 reads CATSDLGHLNTEAFF. As DNA, the CDR3 is TGTGCCACCAGTGATTTGGGACACCTGAACACTGAAGCTTTCTTT.

V usage is TRBV15 and J usage is TRBJ2-2, with TRBD2 as a possible D gene (5 bases). Germline lookup yields CDR1 LNHNV and CDR2 YYDKDF (reference sequence). The CDR3 runs to 14 residues. The V end lost 0 bases, the J end lost 7 bases, and 9 bases lay between the germline ends. The CDR3 DNA sequence: TGTGCCACCAGCAGAGACGAAGCGGTCGGGGAGCTGTTTTTT. It is translated as CATSRDEAVGELFF.

This clone was detected only a few times. The V call is TRBV7-6, the J call TRBJ2-2; 9 nucleotides match TRBD2. The V segment lost 1 base and the J segment 6 bases; nucleotides outside the gene matches: 12. Per germline, CDR1 SGHVS and CDR2 FNYEAQ. This CDR3 comprises 18 residues. CDR3 sequence: CASSLESRTGLASGELFF. The CDR3 bases are TGTGCCAGCAGCTTAGAGTCCAGGACGGGACTAGCTTCCGGGGAGCTGTTTTTT.

The table lists this clone with a few counts. The J gene is TRBJ1-6, the V gene TRBV7-6, with D unclear. The CDR3 is 15 amino acids. V was trimmed by 5 bases and J by 5 bases, leaving 13 bases between them. Germline CDR1 is SGHVS and CDR2 is FNYEAQ. The CDR3 bases are TGTGCCAGCAGCGCGGGCCCGTCCAATAATTCACCCCTCCACTTT. Translated: CASSAGPSNNSPLHF. Variable domain in full (rest from reference TRBV7-6 and TRBJ1-6): GAGVSQSPRYKVTKRGQDVALRCDPISGHVSLYWYRQALGQGPEFLTYFNYEAQQDKSGLPNDRFSAERPEGSISTLTIQRTEQRDSAMYRCASSAGPSNNSPLHFGNGTRLTVT.

The V gene is TRBV5-6, the J gene TRBJ2-1, with 8 bases aligning to TRBD1. V lost 4 bases, J lost 5 bases, and 8 bases stayed unmatched. CDR1 SGHDT and CDR2 YYEEEE come from the germline V gene. The length of the CDR3 is 15 residues. Here the CDR3 DNA reads TGTGCCAGCAGCAAGACAGGGGCCCCGGACAATGAGCAGTTCTTC. Translating it yields CASSKTGAPDNEQFF.

This clone occurred a few times. The chain is built from TRBV28 and TRBJ1-2, with TRBD1 as a possible D gene (6 bases). Trimming took off 2 bases at V and 2 bases at J, with 12 bases between the two ends. This CDR3 has 15 amino acids. The germline V gene encodes CDR1 MDHEN and CDR2 SYDVKM. CDR3 nucleotide sequence: TGTGCCAGCAGTTTACATTCAGGGGTAAACTATGGCTACACCTTC. It yields the protein CASSLHSGVNYGYTF.

Only one count was recorded for this clone. The chain carries TRBV18 and TRBJ2-5; 10 bases line up with TRBD2. The germline CDR1 and CDR2 sequences are KGHSH and LQKENI. This CDR3 region has 14 residues. The junction had 2 bases not matched to a gene; V was cut back by 4 bases and J by 3 bases. The chain's CDR3 is CASSRTSGEETQYF. The CDR3 nucleotides read TGTGCCAGCTCACGTACTAGCGGGGAAGAGACCCAGTACTTC.

This clone has more than one count but fewer than ten. This chain connects TRBV28 to TRBJ1-4, with 11 positions matching TRBD1. The V and J ends lost 4 bases and 4 bases, in that order; junction bases with no gene match: 8. The germline V gene has CDR1 MDHEN and CDR2 SYDVKM. This CDR3 contains 17 residues. The CDR3 loop reads CASSSMDRGRNNEKLFF. The CDR3 DNA is TGTGCCAGCAGTTCCATGGACAGGGGGCGGAATAATGAAAAACTGTTTTTT.

V is TRBV4-1 and J is TRBJ2-5; perhaps TRBD2 as D (6 bases). Germline CDR1 is MGHRA and CDR2 is YSYEKL. Between the trimmed V and J ends, which lost 2 bases and 4 bases, there was a span of 8 bases. CDR3 length equals 13 residues. The CDR3 coding sequence is TGCGCCAGCAGCCAATGGAGGGGAGAGACCCAGTACTTC. Protein product: CASSQWRGETQYF.

There are a few counts of this clone. This sequence joins TRBV5-1 and TRBJ1-2, with a possible D match to TRBD1 (6 bases). Germline loops: CDR1 SGHRS, CDR2 YFSETQ. The V gene lost 4 bases and the J gene lost 7 bases, with 20 bases spanning the gap. This CDR3 region has 15 residues. Here the CDR3 reads CASSPSLAQGIGYTF. The CDR3 DNA reads as TGCGCCAGCAGCCCTAGTCTCGCGCAGGGGATTGGCTACACCTTC.

The CDR3 here is CASSGGDRGIGYTF. The CDR3 DNA sequence: TGCGCCAGCAGCGGAGGGGACAGGGGTATTGGCTACACCTTC. The V call is TRBV5-1, the J call TRBJ1-2; 10 positions match TRBD1. Germline V gene lookup returns CDR1 SGHRS and CDR2 YFSETQ. The V and J ends lost 4 bases and 7 bases, in that order; junction bases with no gene match: 7. CDR3 length equals 14 residues.

The chain links TRBV10-1 to TRBJ2-3; 7 bases map to TRBD1. Germline CDR1 is WNHNN and CDR2 is SYGVQD (reference sequence). This CDR3 is built from 16 residues. The V and J ends lost 5 bases and 3 bases, in that order; junction bases with no gene match: 11. The CDR3 reads CASSLRIPDRTDTQYF. CDR3 nucleotides: TGCGCCAGCAGTCTCCGTATACCGGACAGGACAGATACGCAGTATTTT.

The chain couples TRBV28 to TRBJ2-2; 7 nucleotides match TRBD1. CDR3 length equals 16 residues. The V segment lost 5 bases and the J segment 7 bases; nucleotides outside the gene matches: 13. Germline loops: CDR1 MDHEN, CDR2 SYDVKM. CDR3 coding DNA: TGTGCCAGCAGTGCCGCCGGGACAGAGTTTTTCGGGGAGCTGTTTTTT. It is translated as CASSAAGTEFFGELFF.

The chain combines TRBV6-1 with TRBJ1-2; TRBD1 is a possible D gene (5 bases). Between the trimmed V and J ends, which lost 2 bases and 4 bases, there was a span of 8 bases. The germline V gene has CDR1 MNHNS and CDR2 SASEGT. The CDR3 spans 13 residues. This chain's CDR3 is CASSERGVYGYTF. For the CDR3, the DNA is TGTGCCAGCAGTGAACGGGGGGTCTATGGCTACACCTTC.

The chain is built from TRBV10-3 and TRBJ2-2; tentatively, D is TRBD2 (5 bases). Between the trimmed V and J ends, which lost 8 bases and 3 bases, there was a span of 7 bases. This CDR3 has 12 residues. The V gene's germline CDR1 is ENHRY and CDR2 SYGVKD. This CDR3 is CAIRADTGELFF. In DNA form, the CDR3 reads TGTGCCATCCGAGCGGACACCGGGGAGCTGTTTTTT.

This clone was counted a few times. This rearrangement joins TRBV7-2 to TRBJ2-7, with D maybe TRBD1 (6 bases). This CDR3 spans 15 amino acids. V gave up 5 bases and J gave up 3 bases, with 17 bases separating them. Germline V gives CDR1 SGHTA, CDR2 FQGNSA. The CDR3 DNA is TGTGCCAGCAGCATACGGGACATAGGGAGCTACGAGCAGTACTTC. Its translation is CASSIRDIGSYEQYF.

The rearrangement uses TRBV7-6 and TRBJ1-5; D is uncertain. The germline V and J ends were trimmed by 0 bases and 4 bases, with 13 bases remaining between them. In germline, CDR1 is SGHVS, CDR2 FNYEAQ. The CDR3 has 16 amino acids. CDR3 amino acids: CASSLAGERGNQPQHF. The CDR3 DNA is TGTGCCAGCAGCTTAGCGGGAGAACGGGGAAATCAGCCCCAGCATTTT.

This clone turned up a few times. This sequence joins TRBV11-3 and TRBJ1-1; 8 bases are a match to TRBD1. This CDR3 comprises 13 residues. In germline, CDR1 is SGHNT, CDR2 YENEEA. With 4 bases clipped from V and 7 bases from J, the junction kept 5 bases outside the gene matches. CDR3 loop: CASSSLQGDEAFF. The CDR3, as DNA: TGTGCCAGCAGCTCACTACAGGGGGATGAAGCTTTCTTT.

V and J are TRBV5-1 and TRBJ2-1, with D hard to call. V was pared by 0 bases and J by 0 bases, with 7 bases between. Germline V gives CDR1 SGHRS, CDR2 YFSETQ. This CDR3 is built from 15 residues. The CDR3 protein is CASSLGLYSYNEQFF. The CDR3 nucleotides are TGCGCCAGCAGCTTGGGACTGTACTCCTACAATGAGCAGTTCTTC.

This chain links TRBV7-9 with TRBJ2-2; 8 bases align to TRBD2. The germline V gene has CDR1 SEHNR and CDR2 FQNEAQ (reference sequence). V was pared by 4 bases and J by 8 bases, with 6 bases of the junction left unmatched. The CDR3 length is 14 residues. The DNA of the CDR3 is TGTGCCAGCAGCTCCGGGACTAGTTTTGGGGAGCTGTTTTTT. Protein product: CASSSGTSFGELFF.

The genes are TRBV10-3 and TRBJ1-1; 7 bases fit TRBD1. This CDR3 is 14 amino acids long. Germline V gene lookup returns CDR1 ENHRY and CDR2 SYGVKD. After removal of 7 bases from V and 1 base from J, the junction contained 6 bases not matched to a gene. The CDR3 sequence is CAIKEGQTNTEAFF. The CDR3 DNA reads as TGTGCCATCAAAGAGGGACAGACGAACACTGAAGCTTTCTTT.

The V call is TRBV5-8, the J call TRBJ1-3, with TRBD1 identical over 9 bases. There are 15 residues in the CDR3. In germline, CDR1 is SGHTS, CDR2 YDEGEE. V lost 7 bases to trimming and J lost 0 bases; unmatched junction nucleotides: 5. CDR3 in DNA: TGTGCCAGCGGGAAACAGGGGGCCTCTGGAAACACCATATATTTT. This sequence encodes CASGKQGASGNTIYF.

The rearrangement links TRBV6-2 or TRBV6-3 to TRBJ2-1; 7 positions agree with TRBD1. This CDR3 spans 16 amino acids. The germline CDR1 and CDR2 sequences are MNHEY and SVGEGT. Trimming at V came to 6 bases and at J to 2 bases, leaving 10 bases not matched to a gene. The CDR3 is CASSATGTVPYNEQFF. In DNA form, the CDR3 reads TGTGCCAGCAGCGCAACCGGGACAGTACCCTACAATGAGCAGTTCTTC.

A single count supports this clone. The CDR3 nucleotides are TGTGCCAGCAGCTACTTAGGACAGGGGCGGTCCTACGAGCAGTACTTC. It encodes CASSYLGQGRSYEQYF. The chain recombines TRBV7-8 with TRBJ2-7; 9 bases fit TRBD1. V dropped 4 bases and J dropped 1; count of bases not matched to a gene: 8. Germline V CDR1 and CDR2: SGHVS, FQNEAQ. The CDR3 consists of 16 residues.